This TCR beta chain derives from a study of OX40 agonist ivuxolimab in advanced cancers. The study's findings and limits: Clones of CD4+ and CD8+ blood T cells grew by week 6 at doses of 0.1 to 3.0 mg/kg.

Remarks on this clone: Its antigen remains unknown.

CDR3 length equals 16 residues. Trimming removed 3 bases at V and 1 base at J, with 15 bases between. The germline V gene has CDR1 LNHDA and CDR2 SQIVND (reference sequence). Assay: immunoSEQ multiplex PCR; the TCRdb copy retains only in-frame clones and omits some. Among under 75,000 clones listed, 84% were seen once. This TCR came from an adult with an advanced solid tumor such as melanoma, head and neck, liver or kidney cancer. Sequencing was performed on CD4+ or CD8+ T cells sorted from blood, taken in a trial of the OX40 agonist ivuxolimab. This chain connects TRBV19 to TRBJ1-2; D perhaps matches TRBD1 (5 bases). The CDR3 DNA is TGTGCCAGTAGTATCCGTGGAGGGGCGCGTAACTATGGCTACACCTTC. This gives the protein CASSIRGGARNYGYTF.